This TCR beta chain was sequenced for a study of T cells expressing NK-cell markers. Study summary: The TCR beta repertoires originated in sorted CD3+CD56+NKG2C+, CD3+CD56+NKG2C- and CD3+CD56-NKG2C+ T cells.

CDR3 length: 14 amino acids. The germline gives CDR1 MNHEY, CDR2 SMNVEV (reference sequence). A remark on this clonotype: Its antigen is not known.

Study-wide results and limits: In several donors, dominant CD3+CD56+NKG2C+ clonotypes ranked among the top 10 CD8+ clonotypes. A few donors likewise had their CD3+CD56-NKG2C+ fraction led by these clonotypes.

TCRdb re-called the 5' RACE reads and gives one entry per CDR3 protein, without DNA. Here the sample table reports approximately 170,000 distinct CDR3 sequences. The clonotype originates from a man aged 18 to 69 in good health. The specimen sequenced was blood T cells: a sorted CD56 or NKG2C T cell subset, CD4+ or CD8+ T cells, or bulk PBMC T cells (not recorded which). V gene TRBV27 combines with J gene TRBJ2-7; TCRdb calls TRBD2, which cannot be checked without DNA. CDR3: CASSRSGGPHEQYF.